Below, 13 T cell receptor beta chains from the same sample are listed, as sequenced in a study of shared clonotypes between healthy human individuals. Profiling relied on immunoSEQ multiplex PCR, and the TCRdb table lists in-frame clones only, not all of them. The sample has 2,500,000 or so clones, approximately 90% seen once. Material: naive CD4+ T cells sorted from blood. The subset denotes: CD45RA+ positively selected. Receptors originate from a man between 18 and 35 years old in good health.

The rearrangement links TRBV9 to TRBJ2-1; no firm D call. The CDR3 extends over 13 amino acids. Germline CDR1 SGDLS, CDR2 YYNGEE. Trimming pared 0 bases from V and 5 bases from J, leaving 6 bases between. CDR3 protein: CASSVESHNEQFF. CDR3 DNA sequence: TGTGCCAGCAGCGTAGAATCCCACAATGAGCAGTTCTTC.

The CDR3, as DNA: TGCAGCGTCCCCACTAGCGGGAGTCTCACCGGGGAGCTGTTTTTT. It encodes CSVPTSGSLTGELFF. The chain uses TRBV29-1 and TRBJ2-2; 11 bases are a match to TRBD2. Germline CDR1 is SQVTM and CDR2 is ANQGSEA. The CDR3 is 15 residues long. The V gene end was trimmed by 6 bases and the J gene end by 4 bases; junction bases not matched to a gene: 7.

This clone occurred once. At one boundary the junction diverges from the germline segment, which might be a read error. CDR3 sequence (DNA): TGCAGTGCTGGAGCAGACAGGGAGGGCCTCTTC. Translation gives CSAGADREGLF. The genes are TRBV20-1 and TRBJ1-2; 7 bases map to TRBD1. The CDR3 has 11 residues. From germline, CDR1 is DFQATT and CDR2 SNEGSKA (reference sequence).

J is TRBJ1-1 and V is TRBV10-3; D possibly corresponds to TRBD1 (5 bases). CDR1 is ENHRY, CDR2 SYGVKD, per germline. V lost 7 bases to trimming and J lost 1 base, with 10 bases between them. The CDR3 length is 13 residues. The CDR3 coding sequence is TGTGCCATCAAAGGGACCCAGAACACTGAAGCTTTCTTT. Translated: CAIKGTQNTEAFF.

CDR3 sequence reads: CASSLVSGRETQYF. DNA of the CDR3: TGTGCCAGCAGCTTGGTTTCGGGGCGGGAGACCCAGTACTTC. The chain uses TRBV5-6 and TRBJ2-5; the D call may be TRBD1 or TRBD2 (5 bases each). Trimming shortened V by 0 bases and J by 5 bases, and 11 bases separated the two germline ends. From germline, CDR1 is SGHDT and CDR2 YYEEEE. This CDR3 comprises 14 residues.

The gene calls are TRBV7-8 and TRBJ2-7; TRBD1 matches at 8 bases. Per the germline V gene, CDR1 is SGHVS and CDR2 is FQNEAQ. The CDR3 covers 14 residues. V lost 4 bases to trimming and J lost 5 bases; unmatched junction nucleotides: 7. DNA for the CDR3: TGTGCCAGCAGCTCCCGGGACAGGATGAACGAGCAGTACTTC. Translation: CASSSRDRMNEQYF.

The genes are TRBV19 and TRBJ1-1; D unresolved. CDR1 is LNHDA and CDR2 is SQIVND in the germline V gene (reference sequence). Deletions cut 1 base from V and 5 bases from J, with 8 bases between. The length of the CDR3 is 13 residues. CDR3 sequence (DNA): TGTGCCAGTAGTATAGGGAGGTCTACTGAAGCTTTCTTT. This gives the protein CASSIGRSTEAFF.

V gene TRBV10-3 combines with J gene TRBJ1-4, with a weak D call TRBD1 (5 bases). The CDR3 has 16 amino acids. Per the germline V gene, CDR1 is ENHRY and CDR2 is SYGVKD. The germline V and J ends were trimmed by 0 bases and 3 bases, with 11 bases remaining between them. In DNA form, the CDR3 reads TGTGCCATCAGTGAGTCGGGGGGGGTTCCTAATGAAAAACTGTTTTTT. This encodes CAISESGGVPNEKLFF.

The chain has TRBV19 and TRBJ2-7; D may be TRBD1 or TRBD2 (5 bases each). The V gene lost 3 bases and the J gene lost 6 bases, with 21 bases spanning the gap. This CDR3 has 16 residues. From germline, CDR1 is LNHDA and CDR2 SQIVND (reference sequence). CDR3 nucleotides: TGTGCCAGTAGTATGGGGGTTGGGGTTCGTCTCGGCGAGCAGTACTTC. Protein: CASSMGVGVRLGEQYF.

V is TRBV5-6 and J is TRBJ1-5; D ambiguous. V was cut by 4 bases and J by 4 bases, with 12 bases left in between. Per the germline V gene, CDR1 is SGHDT and CDR2 is YYEEEE. The CDR3 is 14 residues long. The CDR3 coding sequence is TGTGCCAGCAGCGCCGGGTGGCAAAATCAGCCCCAGCATTTT. Its protein product is CASSAGWQNQPQHF.

The chain carries TRBV28 and TRBJ1-5; D unclear. The CDR3 sequence is 15 residues long. V shed 3 bases and J shed 2 bases, with 11 bases lying between them. Germline lookup yields CDR1 MDHEN and CDR2 SYDVKM. CDR3 protein: CASSFGVKGNQPQHF. The CDR3 nucleotides read TGTGCCAGCAGTTTTGGGGTGAAGGGCAATCAGCCCCAGCATTTT.

The rearrangement joins TRBV11-2 to TRBJ1-6; the D is unclear. Germline CDR1 and CDR2: SGHAT and FQNNGV. Trimming removed 8 bases at V and 7 bases at J, with 6 bases between. The length of the CDR3 is 11 residues. The CDR3 DNA is TGTGCCAGCGCACAAAATTCACCCCTCCACTTT. Translating it yields CASAQNSPLHF.

V gene TRBV29-1 combines with J gene TRBJ2-3; the D gene could be TRBD1 or TRBD2 (6 bases each). Trimming left V 5 bases short and J 1 base short, with 19 bases between. The germline V gene has CDR1 SQVTM and CDR2 ANQGSEA. This CDR3 region has 16 residues. CDR3 amino acids: CSVWRWGPGGTDTQYF. The CDR3 coding sequence is TGCAGCGTTTGGCGGTGGGGGCCGGGAGGCACAGATACGCAGTATTTT.